This paragraph reports one T cell receptor beta chain. Its antigen remains unknown. Those patients who had chemo-refractory metastatic non-small-cell lung cancer were given focal radiation along with CTLA-4 blockade through ipilimumab. TCRdb's copy holds only in-frame clones and misses some; the assay was immunoSEQ multiplex PCR. The sample records 55,000 to 80,000 clones, roughly 80% being singletons. CDR1 MNHNS and CDR2 SASEGT come from the germline V gene. V lost 4 bases and J lost 5, with 12 bases in between. The CDR3 covers 14 residues. These data come from a study of radiotherapy plus CTLA-4 blockade in lung cancer. General study results and limits: Once radiotherapy plus ipilimumab had been given, TCR clones derived from tumor expanded in blood.

The sample in question was peripheral blood, obtained from a patient treated with radiotherapy plus ipilimumab. This TCR was sampled from a human donor with non-small cell lung cancer who had a complete response to radiotherapy plus ipilimumab. The chain couples TRBV6-1 to TRBJ1-5; no definite D call. CDR3 protein: CASSAGGTDQPQHF. The CDR3, as DNA: TGTGCCAGCAGTGCTGGAGGAACCGATCAGCCCCAGCATTTT.